The clone carrying this T cell receptor beta chain has a handful of counts. Its matching antigen is unknown. One junction end does not reproduce the germline sequence, and a read error may be involved. What was sequenced were expressed TCRB transcripts, since all of the isolated RNA had been reverse transcribed. This table comes from immunoSEQ multiplex PCR, and its TCRdb copy is limited to in-frame clones, with some not included. The table includes a few hundred thousand clones, around 13% detected once. CD4+ cells of the naive, central memory, regulatory and stem cell-like memory types were sorted via CD45RO/CCR7/CD25/CD127/CD95/CD27. This specimen belongs to a study of beta chain features in type 1 diabetes. The CDR3 covers 16 residues. From germline, CDR1 is SSHAT and CDR2 FNYEAQ (reference sequence). Findings and limits, study-wide: Healthy donors had naive, central memory and Treg TCRB repertoires that appeared less similar than those seen among patients. The study found fewer insertions and more deletions at VDJ junctions in type 1 diabetes patients. In all four CD4+ subsets, TCRB CDR3 length was significantly, moderately reduced in type 1 diabetes.

Sequencing used naive CD4+ T cells from blood. This receptor was obtained from a woman aged 18-30 years with type 1 diabetes. The genes are TRBV7-7 and TRBJ2-1; 7 bases match TRBD2. CDR3 DNA sequence: TGTGCTAGCAGCTTTAAGCGGGAAGCGGGGTACAATGAGCAGTTCTTC. Translated: CASSFKREAGYNEQFF.